The 13 T cell receptor beta chains below come from one sample, sequenced in a study of blood T cell repertoires in COVID-19. Method: immunoSEQ multiplex PCR; TCRdb's copy keeps in-frame clones and lacks some. The sample holds some 70,000 clones; roughly 84% are singletons and the top ten take around 38%. Input material: peripheral blood. Receptors were obtained from a man of 80 years or more with acute or convalescent COVID-19.

The rearrangement uses TRBV10-2 and TRBJ2-2; 8 bases match TRBD2. CDR1 and CDR2 from the germline V gene are WSHSY and SAAADI. Germline trimming cut 6 bases from V and 7 bases from J; bases unmatched to any gene: 10. The CDR3 has 15 amino acids. In DNA, the CDR3 is TGCGCCAGCAGATCTTCCGGGACTAGTTTCGGGGAGCTGTTTTTT. Protein sequence: CASRSSGTSFGELFF.

This sequence joins TRBV7-2 and TRBJ2-7; D not certain. The germline V gene has CDR1 SGHTA and CDR2 FQGNSA. The V gene lost 1 base and the J gene lost 3 bases, with 7 bases spanning the gap. The CDR3 contains 13 residues. CDR3 sequence: CASSLESGYEQYF. CDR3 DNA sequence: TGTGCCAGCAGCTTAGAATCGGGCTACGAGCAGTACTTC.

V and J are TRBV6-6 and TRBJ1-3, with D uncertain. The length of the CDR3 is 13 residues. Trimming stripped 11 bases from V and 1 base from J, with 12 bases between. In germline, CDR1 is MNHNY, CDR2 SVGAGI (reference sequence). Written as DNA, the CDR3 is TGTGCCGGTAAAAGCGGGTCTGGAAACACCATATATTTT. It encodes CAGKSGSGNTIYF.

The chain employs TRBV5-4 and TRBJ2-3; 8 nucleotides align to TRBD1. V lost 5 bases and J lost 3; bases outside the gene matches: 2. Germline V gene lookup returns CDR1 SGHNT and CDR2 YYREEE (reference sequence). There are 13 residues in the CDR3. In DNA form, the CDR3 reads TGTGCCAGCAGACGACAGGGGACAGATACGCAGTATTTT. Protein sequence: CASRRQGTDTQYF. The variable domain in full, completed from reference TRBV5-4 and TRBJ2-3, reads ETGVTQSPTHLIKTRGQQVTLRCSSQSGHNTVSWYQQALGQGPQFIFQYYREEENGRGNFPPRFSGLQFPNYSSELNVNALELDDSALYLCASRRQGTDTQYFGPGTRLTVL.

The gene calls are TRBV18 and TRBJ1-3, with unresolved D. This CDR3 is built from 14 residues. Germline V gene lookup returns CDR1 KGHSH and CDR2 LQKENI. The V gene lost 4 bases and the J gene lost 4 bases, with 11 bases spanning the gap. The CDR3, as DNA: TGTGCCAGCTCACTGCAGACGCGGGGAAACACCATATATTTT. Its protein is CASSLQTRGNTIYF.

The J gene is TRBJ2-5, the V gene TRBV18; 7 nucleotides agree with TRBD2. Germline V lookup: CDR1 KGHSH, CDR2 LQKENI. V gave up 5 bases and J gave up 1 base; unmatched junction bases: 7. The CDR3 is 15 residues long. Written as DNA, the CDR3 is TGTGCCAGCTCAACGCGGACTAGACCCCAAGAGACCCAGTACTTC. This translates into CASSTRTRPQETQYF.

V is TRBV5-1 and J is TRBJ2-5, with a possible D match to TRBD2 (6 bases). This CDR3 has 14 residues. V was cut by 6 bases and J by 3 bases, with 15 bases left in between. The germline CDR1 and CDR2 sequences are SGHRS and YFSETQ. CDR3 DNA: TGCGCCAGCACTCCCCGGACTACCGAAGAGACCCAGTACTTC. This encodes CASTPRTTEETQYF.

V gene TRBV5-6 combines with J gene TRBJ1-1; 8 nucleotides align to TRBD1. The CDR3 extends over 15 amino acids. The V segment lost 4 bases and the J segment 2 bases; nucleotides outside the gene matches: 7. Germline loops: CDR1 SGHDT, CDR2 YYEEEE. Here the CDR3 reads CASSETDRDNTEAFF. The CDR3 region has the DNA TGTGCCAGCAGCGAGACGGACAGGGACAACACTGAAGCTTTCTTT.

The chain recombines TRBV6-1 with TRBJ1-5; the D gene is possibly TRBD1 (5 bases). Germline V gives CDR1 MNHNS, CDR2 SASEGT. Trimming cost V 4 bases and J 0 bases, with 13 bases left between them. The CDR3 has 16 amino acids. The CDR3 spells CASSAQTEPSNQPQHF. DNA of the CDR3: TGTGCCAGCAGTGCCCAGACAGAACCTAGCAATCAGCCCCAGCATTTT.

The DNA for the CDR3 is TGTGCCAGCAGTTCCTTCGCAGGGGGCTATGGGGAGACCCAGTACTTC. This encodes CASSSFAGGYGETQYF. This chain joins TRBV6-2 or TRBV6-3 and TRBJ2-5, with 8 bases aligning to TRBD1. The germline V gene encodes CDR1 MNHEY and CDR2 SVGEGT. The length of the CDR3 is 16 residues. Trimming at V came to 4 bases and at J to 5 bases, leaving 12 bases not matched to a gene.

On this clone: This specimen includes other DNA sequences encoding the same CDR3. The chain recombines TRBV24-1 with TRBJ2-1; D is unresolved. V gave up 2 bases and J gave up 10 bases, with 5 bases separating them. This CDR3 contains 11 residues. Germline assignment: CDR1 KGHDR and CDR2 SFDVKD. The CDR3 here is CATSDSREQFF. The CDR3 coding sequence is TGTGCCACCAGTGATTCACGGGAGCAGTTCTTC.

V usage is TRBV19 and J usage is TRBJ1-1; D is uncertain. The CDR3 runs to 15 residues. V gave up 1 base and J gave up 1 base, with 10 bases separating them. The germline V gene encodes CDR1 LNHDA and CDR2 SQIVND (reference sequence). CDR3 nucleotides: TGTGCCAGTAGTATAGGGAGGGAACGGAACACTGAAGCTTTCTTT. This gives the protein CASSIGRERNTEAFF.

This clone has just one count. The chain combines TRBV10-3 with TRBJ1-3, with TRBD1 identical over 7 bases. Germline CDR1 reads ENHRY; CDR2 reads SYGVKD. Trimming at V came to 2 bases and at J to 4 bases, leaving 11 bases not matched to a gene. The CDR3 sequence is 17 residues long. The CDR3 sequence: CAISETLTGMAGNTIYF. Here the CDR3 DNA reads TGTGCCATCAGTGAGACCCTGACAGGGATGGCGGGAAACACCATATATTTT.